This T cell receptor (beta chain) is drawn from a study of CD8 T cells in Susac syndrome. Peripheral blood CD8+ and CD4+ T cells were profiled by TCR beta sequencing. TEMRA cells were FACS-enriched and CD8+ and CD4+ T cells negatively isolated. Reverse transcription of roughly 0.45 to 1 ug RNA was carried out with random hexamers. Amplification of the TCR beta CDR3 was carried out by immunoSEQ multiplex PCR, which spanned a total of 54 Vbeta and 13 Jbeta segments. TCRdb ran MiXCR on the immunoSEQ multiplex PCR reads and lists one entry per CDR3 protein. The data contain approximately 150,000 distinct CDR3 sequences, around 96% of them singletons. The receptor's source is a human donor with multiple sclerosis. The sample taken for sequencing was CD4+ T cells from PBMCs.

The CDR3 DNA reads as TGCAGTGCTCGACTAGCGGGAGGTCCTTTGGAGCAGTACTTC. It is translated as CSARLAGGPLEQYF. The genes are TRBV20-1 and TRBJ2-7, with TRBD2 identical over 13 bases. The trim removed 5 bases at V and 7 bases at J, leaving 8 bases unmatched. Germline values: CDR1 DFQATT, CDR2 SNEGSKA (reference sequence). This CDR3 has 14 residues.